This T cell receptor beta chain is drawn from a study of regulatory T cells in long-lasting Graves disease. Study findings and constraints: Whereas new patients shared about a thousand public clonotypes, persistent patients shared more, at a few thousand.

The CDR3 has 16 amino acids. In germline, CDR1 is MDHEN, CDR2 SYDVKM. Trimming took 2 bases from V and 6 from J; bases not matched to a gene: 9. This clonotype was detected ten times or more. Its antigen is currently unknown. Sample time point: newly diagnosed GD, antithyroid drugs for less than 3 months. The TCR library was made from RNA that had been extracted from PBMCs in TRIzol. Combining iRepertoire HTBI primers with Arm-PCR of CDR3 regions, the authors built TCR beta libraries. TCRdb reprocessed the multiplex PCR reads with MiXCR, giving one entry per CDR3 protein. The repertoire includes 350,000 to 550,000 distinct CDR3 sequences, about 15% of them detected once, and 23% sits in the top ten. This same sample was also part of a study on T cells in Graves' hyperthyroidism and ophthalmopathy. This second report adds: Separation of ophthalmopathy from stable hyperthyroidism was achieved by a 13 V-J model.

The specimen comprised peripheral blood mononuclear cells (PBMCs), sampled at new diagnosis, from a patient treated with antithyroid drugs. The clonotype originates from a young woman with Graves disease. The chain recombines TRBV28 with TRBJ2-7, with TRBD1 identical over 11 bases. The CDR3 reads CASSLGMDRGLSEQYF. CDR3 coding DNA: TGTGCCAGCAGTTTAGGAATGGACAGGGGGCTTAGCGAGCAGTACTTC. The full variable domain, with the rest looked up from reference TRBV28 and TRBJ2-7, is DVKVTQSSRYLVKRTGEKVFLECVQDMDHENMFWYRQDPGLGLRLIYFSYDVKMKEKGDIPEGYSVSREKKERFSLILESASTNQTSMYLCASSLGMDRGLSEQYFGPGTRLTVT.